Listed below are T cell receptor beta chains from one sample, sequenced in a study of blood T cell repertoires in COVID-19. The data were produced by immunoSEQ multiplex PCR, yet TCRdb's version contains in-frame clones alone and is incomplete. The data contain some 60,000 clones, approximately 84% of them singletons. The sequenced material came from peripheral blood. These receptors were collected from an elderly man with COVID-19, enrolled during active disease. The conserved cysteine and the conserved F or W are not part of the CDR3 here. Some rows have no size entry. The others give once, few or many, or a class for an expanded clone.

clone_size j_call v_call cdr3_aa
NA TRBJ1-1 TRBV19 ASRSRSTEAF
NA TRBJ1-1 TRBV2 ASSRQVNTEAF
once TRBJ1-1 TRBV27 ASNDGGAGKMNTEAF
NA TRBJ2-1 TRBV5-1 ASSLAAKRGLDEQF
NA TRBJ1-1 TRBV7-9 ASRPSGQMNTEAF
NA TRBJ1-2 TRBV7-6 ASSLTGYGYT
once TRBJ1-6 TRBV2 ASGREEDSPLH
NA TRBJ2-3 TRBV13 ASSRGQGADTQY
few TRBJ2-1 TRBV19 ASGQSSYNEQF
NA TRBJ1-2 TRBV14 ASSQEGRGYGYT
few TRBJ1-2 TRBV19 ASSMQGSRYYGYT
NA TRBJ1-4 TRBV18 ASSPRQFATNEKLF
NA TRBJ1-1 TRBV25-1 ASSELTEAF
NA TRBJ2-2 TRBV4-1 ASSQGTSGRPNTGELF
NA TRBJ2-3 TRBV6-5 ASSYVAGGTDTQY
few TRBJ2-4 TRBV23-1 AGGGGIQY
NA TRBJ1-4 TRBV25-1 ASSLQGSTNEKLF
NA TRBJ2-2 TRBV28 ASSLLVPGELF
once TRBJ1-2 TRBV7-9 ASSLDPDYGYT
NA TRBJ2-3 TRBV10-3 ATRGGGDTQY
once TRBJ1-4 TRBV7-2 ASRRGQAQEKLF
NA TRBJ1-1 TRBV7-8 ASSYLRVGTEAF